Sequencing of this T cell receptor beta chain was carried out in a study of blood T cell repertoires in COVID-19. CDR3 length equals 16 residues. Germline-derived CDR1 and CDR2 are KGHSH and LQKENI. J gave up 0 bases and V 6 bases, and 4 bases lay outside the gene matches. The assay was immunoSEQ multiplex PCR, and TCRdb's table has in-frame clones only and misses some. The sample contains some 360,000 clones, more than 70% of which appear only once. The V and J genes are TRBV18 and TRBJ1-6; 8 bases align to TRBD1. Sequenced material: peripheral blood. The sequence derives from a woman aged 55 to 70 with COVID-19, enrolled during active disease. CDR3 nucleotide sequence: TGTGCCAGCTCTCTCGGACAGGGCTCCTATAATTCACCCCTCCACTTT. It specifies CASSLGQGSYNSPLHF.